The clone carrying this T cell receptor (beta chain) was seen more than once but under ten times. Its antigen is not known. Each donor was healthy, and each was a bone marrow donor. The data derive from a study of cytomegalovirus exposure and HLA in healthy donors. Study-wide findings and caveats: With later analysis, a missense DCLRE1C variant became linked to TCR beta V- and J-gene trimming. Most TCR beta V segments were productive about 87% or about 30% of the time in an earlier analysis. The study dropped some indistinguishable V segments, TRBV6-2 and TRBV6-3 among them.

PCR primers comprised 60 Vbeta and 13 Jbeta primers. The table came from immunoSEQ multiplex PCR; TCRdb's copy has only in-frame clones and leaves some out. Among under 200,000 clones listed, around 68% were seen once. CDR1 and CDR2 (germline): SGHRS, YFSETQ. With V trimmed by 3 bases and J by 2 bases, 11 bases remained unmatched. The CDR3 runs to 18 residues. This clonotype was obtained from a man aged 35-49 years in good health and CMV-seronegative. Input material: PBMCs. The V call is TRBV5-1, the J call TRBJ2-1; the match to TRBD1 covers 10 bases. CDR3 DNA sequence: TGCGCCAGCAGCTCCCCCGTCACCGGGACAGGGGCCTACAATGAGCAGTTCTTC. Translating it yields CASSSPVTGTGAYNEQFF. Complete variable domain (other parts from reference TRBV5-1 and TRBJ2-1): KAGVTQTPRYLIKTRGQQVTLSCSPISGHRSVSWYQQTPGQGLQFLFEYFSETQRNKGNFPGRFSGRQFSNSRSEMNVSTLELGDSALYLCASSSPVTGTGAYNEQFFGPGTRLTVL.